This T cell receptor beta chain was retrieved from a study of blood T cell repertoires in COVID-19. The authors' processing: Counts of nucleated cells, estimated from reference gene primer amplification, were obtained. TCRdb's copy holds only in-frame clones and misses some; the assay was immunoSEQ multiplex PCR. V, J and clone size reflect that table, while D and trimming were determined from the DNA. The sample includes about 250,000 clones, approximately 84% of them seen just once. The V gene end was trimmed by 1 base and the J gene end by 4 bases; junction bases not matched to a gene: 11. The CDR3 is 17 amino acids. Germline CDR1 and CDR2: SGHTA and FQGNSA.

The V gene is TRBV7-2, the J gene TRBJ1-2, with 8 bases matching TRBD1. Sequences were obtained from peripheral blood. The TCR was taken from a man aged 45-60 years with active or convalescent COVID-19. CDR3 coding DNA: TGTGCCAGCAGCTTAGGGGGACAGGCCCGTACGACCTATGGCTACACCTTC. Amino acid sequence: CASSLGGQARTTYGYTF.